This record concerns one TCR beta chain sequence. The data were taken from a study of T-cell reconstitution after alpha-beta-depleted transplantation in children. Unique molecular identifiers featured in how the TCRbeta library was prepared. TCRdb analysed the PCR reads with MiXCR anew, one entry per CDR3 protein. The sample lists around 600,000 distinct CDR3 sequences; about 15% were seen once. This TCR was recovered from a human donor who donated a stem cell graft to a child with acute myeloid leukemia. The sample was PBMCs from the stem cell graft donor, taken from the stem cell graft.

This chain's CDR3 is CASSLRGDEVGNTIYF. The CDR3 DNA is TGTGCCAGCAGCTTAAGAGGGGACGAGGTTGGAAACACCATATATTTT. J is TRBJ1-3 and V is TRBV11-2; the D gene is possibly TRBD1 (5 bases). The V and J ends lost 2 bases and 3 bases respectively, with 14 bases between them. Germline assignment: CDR1 SGHAT and CDR2 FQNNGV. The CDR3 is made up of 16 amino acids.